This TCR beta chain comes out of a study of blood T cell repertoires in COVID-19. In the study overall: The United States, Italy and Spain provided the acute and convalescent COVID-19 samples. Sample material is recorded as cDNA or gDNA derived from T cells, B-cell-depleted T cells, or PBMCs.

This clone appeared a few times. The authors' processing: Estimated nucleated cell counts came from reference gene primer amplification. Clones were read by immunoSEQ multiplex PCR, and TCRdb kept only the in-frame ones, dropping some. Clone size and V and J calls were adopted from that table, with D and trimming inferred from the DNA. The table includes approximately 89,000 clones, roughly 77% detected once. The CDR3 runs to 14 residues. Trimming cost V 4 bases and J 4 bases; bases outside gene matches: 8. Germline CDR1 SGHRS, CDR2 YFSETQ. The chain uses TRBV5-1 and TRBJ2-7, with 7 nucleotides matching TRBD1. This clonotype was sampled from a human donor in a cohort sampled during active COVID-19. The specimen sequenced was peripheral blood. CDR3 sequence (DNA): TGCGCCAGCAGCCAACAGGGGAACCAGTACGAGCAGTACTTC. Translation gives CASSQQGNQYEQYF.